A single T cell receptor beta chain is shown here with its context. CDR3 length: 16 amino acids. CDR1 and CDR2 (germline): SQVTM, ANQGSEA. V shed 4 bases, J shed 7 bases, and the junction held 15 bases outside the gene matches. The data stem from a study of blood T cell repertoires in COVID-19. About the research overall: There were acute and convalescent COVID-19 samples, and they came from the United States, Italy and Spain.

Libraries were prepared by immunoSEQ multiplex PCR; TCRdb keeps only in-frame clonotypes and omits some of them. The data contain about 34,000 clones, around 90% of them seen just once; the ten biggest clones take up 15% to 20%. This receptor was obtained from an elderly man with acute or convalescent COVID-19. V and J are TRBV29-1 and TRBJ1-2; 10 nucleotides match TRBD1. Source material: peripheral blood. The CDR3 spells CSVGTGTGELTGGYTF. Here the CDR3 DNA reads TGCAGCGTTGGGACCGGGACAGGGGAGTTGACCGGTGGCTACACCTTC.